The sample holds a few counts of the clone carrying this T cell receptor (beta chain). Profiling relied on immunoSEQ multiplex PCR, and the TCRdb table lists in-frame clones only, not all of them. The sample lists about 89,000 clones, more than 75% occurring once. The CDR3 is 14 amino acids. Trimming took off 3 bases at V and 2 bases at J, with 9 bases between the two ends. Germline V CDR1 and CDR2: MNHEY, SMNVEV (reference sequence). This sample is part of a study of control samples from healthy donors and cancer patients. This chain joins TRBV27 and TRBJ2-3; either TRBD1 or TRBD2 may fit D (5 bases each). Sequencing input: blood. This receptor was taken from a woman aged 40 to 55 in good health. CDR3 residues: CASSFKGTTDTQYF. For the CDR3, the DNA is TGTGCCAGCAGTTTCAAAGGGACCACAGATACGCAGTATTTT.